This TCR beta chain came from a study of shared clonotypes between healthy human individuals. Study information: Donors had three CD4 naive, three CD4 memory, two CD8 naive and one CD8 memory plate apiece.

Only in-frame clones appear in the TCRdb table, and some are missing; sequencing was by immunoSEQ multiplex PCR. The top ten clones hold around 0.14% of a sample with a few million clones, more than 90% of them seen once. Germline V lookup: CDR1 SGHDT, CDR2 YYEEEE. The CDR3 loop spans 12 amino acids. V dropped 3 bases and J dropped 8 bases, with 9 bases sitting between them. The chain has TRBV5-6 and TRBJ2-1; no reliable D call. The specimen was naive CD4+ T cells sorted from blood. The subset was: CD45RA+ positively selected. This TCR came from a man aged 18 to 29 in good health. DNA of the CDR3: TGTGCCAGCAGCTGGGAAGAGTATGAGCAGTTCTTC. Its protein is CASSWEEYEQFF.